The next 8 T cell receptor beta chains were all read from a single sample in a study of beta chain features in type 1 diabetes. Every isolated RNA sample was fully reverse transcribed, so sequencing captured expressed TCRB transcripts. Only in-frame clones appear in the TCRdb table, and some are missing; sequencing was by immunoSEQ multiplex PCR. The sample includes 250,000 or so clones, around 26% of them seen just once. The sequenced material came from central memory CD4+ T cells from blood. The receptors shown here come from a young man in good health.

This clone was seen a few times. The CDR3 DNA reads as TGTGCCAGCTCAGACTCGGGGACAACCCAAGAGACCCAGTACTTC. Residues: CASSDSGTTQETQYF. The rearrangement joins TRBV18 to TRBJ2-5, with D tentatively TRBD1 (6 bases). V shed 5 bases and J shed 1 base, with 14 bases lying between them. The germline CDR1 and CDR2 sequences are KGHSH and LQKENI. The CDR3 runs to 15 residues.

With regard to this clone: The identical CDR3 is also encoded by other nucleotide sequences in the sample. The chain has TRBV29-1 and TRBJ2-2, with 7 bases that match TRBD1. From germline, CDR1 is SQVTM and CDR2 ANQGSEA. The CDR3 consists of 15 residues. Losses at the gene ends were 6 bases for V and 0 bases for J; bases not matched to a gene: 7. The chain's CDR3 is CSVPLTGTNTGELFF. The CDR3 DNA reads as TGCAGCGTCCCCTTGACAGGGACGAACACCGGGGAGCTGTTTTTT.

The V and J genes are TRBV5-6 and TRBJ1-5, with no clear D. This CDR3 contains 13 residues. CDR1 and CDR2 (germline): SGHDT, YYEEEE. Between the trimmed V and J ends, which lost 0 bases and 9 bases, there was a span of 10 bases. CDR3 nucleotide sequence: TGTGCCAGCAGCTTGGGGCGATTCCGGCCCCAGCATTTT. Translated: CASSLGRFRPQHF.

The chain recombines TRBV7-2 with TRBJ2-7; TRBD2 is a possible D gene (6 bases). The CDR3 consists of 13 residues. V was cut by 2 bases and J by 6 bases, with 11 bases left in between. Germline V gene sequence: CDR1 SGHTA, CDR2 FQGNSA. The CDR3 is CASSLIGGSEQYF. The CDR3 nucleotides read TGTGCCAGCAGCTTAATCGGGGGAAGCGAGCAGTACTTC.

This clone was detected a few times. The chain employs TRBV11-2 and TRBJ2-3; D remains unclear. V was pared by 2 bases and J by 1 base, with 7 bases between. CDR3 size: 14 residues. CDR1 is SGHAT, CDR2 FQNNGV, per germline. CDR3 sequence: CASSLLVRTDTQYF. CDR3 DNA: TGTGCCAGCAGCTTACTGGTTCGCACAGATACGCAGTATTTT.

This clone came up a few times. This chain joins TRBV27 and TRBJ2-7, with D possibly called TRBD1 or TRBD2 (6 bases each). The CDR3 runs 12 residues. From germline, CDR1 is MNHEY and CDR2 SMNVEV (reference sequence). The V gene lost 6 bases and the J gene lost 7 bases, with 13 bases spanning the gap. The CDR3 DNA reads as TGTGCCAGCAGCAAAAAAGGGGGGGAGCAGTACTTC. As protein: CASSKKGGEQYF.

This sequence joins TRBV28 and TRBJ2-5; D unclear. The CDR3 is made up of 12 amino acids. V was trimmed by 6 bases and J by 5 bases, leaving 10 bases between them. Germline V gene sequence: CDR1 MDHEN, CDR2 SYDVKM. CDR3 loop: CASSPPGETQYF. In nucleotides, the CDR3 is TGTGCCAGCAGCCCTCCTGGGGAGACCCAGTACTTC. The complete variable domain, with remaining parts taken from reference TRBV28 and TRBJ2-5, reads DVKVTQSSRYLVKRTGEKVFLECVQDMDHENMFWYRQDPGLGLRLIYFSYDVKMKEKGDIPEGYSVSREKKERFSLILESASTNQTSMYLCASSPPGETQYFGPGTRLLVL.

This chain links TRBV11-1 with TRBJ1-1; unclear D gene. Germline V gene data show CDR1 as SGHAT and CDR2 as FQDESV (reference sequence). This CDR3 is 15 amino acids long. V lost 4 bases, J lost 6 bases, and 18 bases lay in between. The CDR3 DNA follows: TGTGCCAGCAGCTCGAGGACCCTGGGTATCGCTGAAGCTTTCTTT. Encoded protein: CASSSRTLGIAEAFF.